The rows below give T cell receptor beta chains drawn from one sample of a study of CD8 T cells in ankylosing spondylitis. Each CDR3 protein gets one entry after TCRdb re-called the 5' RACE reads with MiXCR. This table has about 360,000 distinct CDR3 sequences, about 20% appearing once. The sequenced sample consisted of blood, either unsorted or a sorted T cell fraction (not recorded which). The receptors were gathered from a male donor with ankylosing spondylitis or in good health (not recorded which). The CDR3 runs from the conserved cysteine through the conserved F or W. The D gene is left open where the match is weak. The size field is filled for only some rows; it gives once, few, many or a size class.

j_call	clone_size	d_call	v_call	cdr3_aa	cdr3_nt
TRBJ1-5	few	TRBD1	TRBV12-3/TRBV12-4	CASSLGQDNQPQHF	TGTGCCAGCAGTCTGGGACAGGACAATCAGCCCCAGCATTTT
TRBJ2-7	.	TRBD2	TRBV4-1	CASSQAPSGGYEQYF	TGCGCCAGCAGCCAAGCGCCTAGCGGGGGTTACGAGCAGTACTTC
TRBJ1-1	few	.	TRBV28	CASRLRETEAFF	TGTGCCAGCAGACTCAGGGAAACTGAAGCTTTCTTT
TRBJ2-1	few	.	TRBV28	CASTSRNSNEQFF	TGTGCCAGCACCAGTCGGAACTCAAATGAGCAGTTCTTC
TRBJ2-7	.	TRBD1	TRBV2	CASSELFGTGSPYEQYF	TGTGCCAGCAGTGAATTGTTTGGGACAGGGAGCCCCTACGAGCAGTACTTC
TRBJ2-7	many	TRBD2	TRBV11-2	CASSLMLAGGREQYF	TGTGCCAGCAGCTTAATGCTAGCGGGGGGTCGGGAGCAGTACTTC
TRBJ2-1	few	.	TRBV7-9	CASSFRDSSSYNEQFF	TGTGCCAGCAGCTTCCGGGACTCGAGCTCCTACAATGAGCAGTTCTTC
TRBJ2-7	few	TRBD1	TRBV7-9	CASSLAGTGSDEQYF	TGTGCCAGCAGCTTAGCGGGGACAGGGAGCGACGAGCAGTACTTC
TRBJ2-5	.	.	TRBV15	CATSRFGDSGETQYF	TGTGCCACCAGCAGGTTTGGGGATTCCGGAGAGACCCAGTACTTC
TRBJ2-3	.	TRBD2	TRBV3-1	CASSQDKILAGGTDTQYF	TGTGCCAGCAGCCAAGATAAGATATTAGCGGGGGGGACAGATACGCAGTATTTT
TRBJ2-7	few	TRBD1	TRBV27	CASSLRGLDEQYF	TGTGCCAGCAGTTTAAGGGGGCTGGACGAGCAGTACTTC
TRBJ2-3	few	TRBD1	TRBV2	CASSVDRGSAESDTQYF	TGTGCCAGCAGTGTCGACAGGGGCTCTGCGGAATCAGATACGCAGTATTTT
TRBJ2-6	few	.	TRBV11-2	CASSFLGSSGANVLTF	TGTGCCAGCAGCTTCTTAGGGTCCTCTGGGGCCAACGTCCTGACTTTC
TRBJ2-7	few	TRBD2	TRBV27	CASSLRTSGYEQYF	TGTGCCAGCAGTTTACGGACTAGCGGATACGAGCAGTACTTC
TRBJ2-1	many	.	TRBV12-3/TRBV12-4	CASNGYNEQFF	TGTGCCAGCAACGGCTACAATGAGCAGTTCTTC
TRBJ1-1	.	.	TRBV12-3/TRBV12-4	CASSYHRTEAFF	TGTGCCAGCAGCTACCATCGGACTGAAGCTTTCTTT
TRBJ2-7	.	.	TRBV6-1	CATGYEQYF	TGTGCCACCGGTTACGAGCAGTACTTC
TRBJ2-2	few	.	TRBV9	CASSVDLGPTGELFF	TGTGCCAGCAGCGTAGATTTAGGGCCTACCGGGGAGCTGTTTTTT
TRBJ2-7	few	.	TRBV11-2	CASRTDSYEQYF	TGTGCCAGTCGGACAGACTCCTACGAGCAGTACTTC
TRBJ2-1	.	TRBD2	TRBV20-1	CSARPNPGLAPHEQFF	TGCAGTGCTAGACCTAATCCGGGACTAGCTCCCCATGAGCAGTTCTTC
TRBJ2-3	few	.	TRBV29-1	CSVEDPDTLLTDTQYF	TGCAGCGTTGAAGATCCCGACACTCTCCTCACAGATACGCAGTATTTT
TRBJ2-7	.	.	TRBV7-9	CASSVQETSYEQYF	TGTGCCAGCAGCGTTCAGGAAACCTCCTACGAGCAGTACTTC
TRBJ2-7	few	.	TRBV5-6	CASSFISSYEQYF	TGTGCCAGCAGCTTCATAAGCTCCTACGAGCAGTACTTC
TRBJ2-5	.	TRBD1	TRBV28	CASSQDREFGETQYF	TGTGCCAGCAGCCAGGACAGGGAGTTTGGAGAGACCCAGTACTTC
TRBJ2-5	.	.	TRBV7-9	CASSLEREIQETQYF	TGTGCCAGCAGCTTAGAACGGGAGATTCAAGAGACCCAGTACTTC
TRBJ1-2	.	.	TRBV6-1	CASDRGLHDGYTF	TGTGCCAGCGACCGGGGCCTACACGATGGCTACACCTTC